A selection of T cell receptor beta chains follows, all from one sample in a study of cytomegalovirus exposure and HLA in healthy donors. This table comes from immunoSEQ multiplex PCR, and its TCRdb copy is limited to in-frame clones, with some not included. Among approximately 180,000 clones listed, roughly 81% were seen once. Sequenced: PBMCs. These receptors were taken from a girl aged 10 to 17 in good health and CMV-seropositive. The CDR3 runs from the conserved cysteine through the conserved F or W. The D gene is left open where the match is weak. Some rows have no size entry. The others give once, few or many, or a class for an expanded clone.

TRBV16	TRBJ1-1	.	.	TGTGCCAGCAGCCAAAGTCTTTACAGTTATGAAGCTTTCTTT	CASSQSLYSYEAFF
TRBV21-1	TRBJ1-6	.	.	TGTGCCAGCAGAGAGACAGGGGAAAATTCACCCCTCCACTTT	CASRETGENSPLHF
TRBV4-1	TRBJ1-1	.	.	TGCGCCAGCAGCCAAGATGATGGGGGGTACACTGAAGCTTTCTTT	CASSQDDGGYTEAFF
TRBV19	TRBJ1-2	TRBD1	.	TGTGCCAGTAGGAGACAGGGGGACAACTATGGCTACACCTTC	CASRRQGDNYGYTF
TRBV19	TRBJ2-5	TRBD1	.	TGTGCCAGTAGTAGCTGGGACAGGGCCTTTGGAGAGACCCAGTACTTC	CASSSWDRAFGETQYF
TRBV4-1	TRBJ1-2	TRBD1	.	TGCGCCAGCAGCCACGGACAGGGGGCTAGGGGCTACACCTTC	CASSHGQGARGYTF
TRBV11-2	TRBJ2-7	TRBD1	.	TGTGCCAGCAGCCCAATAACAGGGGGGAACTACGAGCAGTACTTC	CASSPITGGNYEQYF
TRBV5-8	TRBJ2-1	.	.	TGTGCCAGCAGCTTGGACGGCCGACAGATCAATGAGCAGTTCTTC	CASSLDGRQINEQFF
TRBV5-1	TRBJ2-3	.	.	TGCGCCAGCAGCTTACTGAGCGATACGCAGTATTTT	CASSLLSDTQYF
TRBV7-9	TRBJ1-4	.	.	TGTGCCAGCAGCTTCCCCGGAGCCCATAATGAAAAACTGTTTTTT	CASSFPGAHNEKLFF
TRBV2	TRBJ2-2	.	.	TGTGCCAGCGACCTGGGAGCCGGGGAGCTGTTTTTT	CASDLGAGELFF
TRBV4-1	TRBJ2-5	.	.	TGCGCCAGCAGCCAATGGGCCCCAGCGGCCCAAGAGACCCAGTACTTC	CASSQWAPAAQETQYF
TRBV6-5	TRBJ2-2	TRBD2	.	TGTGCCAGCACCCAAGGACTAGCGGGGGTAGGGGAGCTGTTTTTT	CASTQGLAGVGELFF
TRBV19	TRBJ2-7	TRBD1	.	TGTGCCAGTAGTGTGACAGGGGTGGGCGAGCAGTACTTC	CASSVTGVGEQYF
TRBV28	TRBJ1-5	.	.	TGTGCCAGCAGTCTCACAGGATATCAGCCCCAGCATTTT	CASSLTGYQPQHF
TRBV5-4	TRBJ2-1	TRBD2	once	TGTGCCAGCAGCTTCATCGGGGGGGGTTGGGATGAGCAGTTCTTC	CASSFIGGGWDEQFF
TRBV11-3	TRBJ2-3	TRBD2	once	TGTGCCAGCAGCTTTCGGACTAGCGGGGGGGATACGCAGTATTTT	CASSFRTSGGDTQYF
TRBV7-9	TRBJ2-7	.	.	TGTGCCAGCAGCTTAGACTTAAGCAAGCAGTACTTC	CASSLDLSKQYF
TRBV9	TRBJ1-1	TRBD1	.	TGTGCCAGCAGCGATGGACAGGGGGCGAACACTGAAGCTTTCTTT	CASSDGQGANTEAFF
TRBV6-1	TRBJ1-1	.	few	TGTGCCAGCAGTAGACAGGAGAACACTGAAGCTTTCTTT	CASSRQENTEAFF
TRBV18	TRBJ2-1	.	.	TGTGCCAGCTCACCACTCCCGGGGACCTACAATGAGCAGTTCTTC	CASSPLPGTYNEQFF
TRBV5-1	TRBJ2-7	TRBD1	few	TGCGCCAGCAGCGGGCCGGGACAGGGGGCCCACGAGCAGTACTTC	CASSGPGQGAHEQYF
TRBV14	TRBJ2-3	TRBD1	.	TGTGCCAGCAGCCCCCGGGACAGGTCCACAGATACGCAGTATTTT	CASSPRDRSTDTQYF
TRBV6-5	TRBJ1-2	.	few	TGTGCCAGCACCGACAGTGCCTATGGCTACACCTTC	CASTDSAYGYTF
TRBV7-6	TRBJ2-1	TRBD2	.	TGTGCCAGCAGAGGGTACGAGCGGGGCAGGGCGACATTGGATGAGCAGTTCTTC	CASRGYERGRATLDEQFF
TRBV18	TRBJ1-1	TRBD1	.	TGTGCCAGCTCACTCGGGACAGCGAACACTGAAGCTTTCTTT	CASSLGTANTEAFF
TRBV27	TRBJ1-3	TRBD1	few	TGTGCCAGCAGGACAGGGGGTTCTGGAAACACCATATATTTT	CASRTGGSGNTIYF
TRBV18	TRBJ1-6	TRBD1	.	TGTGCCAGCTCACCATCACAGGACAGGAATTCACCCCTCCACTTT	CASSPSQDRNSPLHF
TRBV5-1	TRBJ2-6	.	few	TGCGCCAGCAGTTCAATTTTACAGGCCTCTGGGGCCAACGTCCTGACTTTC	CASSSILQASGANVLTF
TRBV19	TRBJ1-4	.	few	TGTGCCAGTAGTATTGGGCGGGGGCCTAATGAAAAACTGTTTTTT	CASSIGRGPNEKLFF
TRBV5-1	TRBJ1-4	.	.	TGCGCCAGCAGCTTGGCAGGGGCTGAAAAACTGTTTTTT	CASSLAGAEKLFF
TRBV27	TRBJ2-2	.	.	TGTGCCAGCAGTTTCGCGACTATCTCGAACACCGGGGAGCTGTTTTTT	CASSFATISNTGELFF
TRBV10-1	TRBJ2-1	.	few	TGCGCCAGCAGTAAGGGAGGGGGGGCTTTCTACAATGAGCAGTTCTTC	CASSKGGGAFYNEQFF
TRBV13	TRBJ2-7	TRBD1	.	TGTGCCAGCAGCGAGGGACAGGGCCTTCGTCGGGAGCAGTACTTC	CASSEGQGLRREQYF
TRBV9	TRBJ2-1	.	.	TGTGCCAGCAGCGGCCGTCGTGCAGGGAAGGAGCAGTTCTTC	CASSGRRAGKEQFF
TRBV11-1	TRBJ2-5	TRBD2	.	TGTGCCAGCAGCCCCTTCGGGCTAGCGGGGGGGCTTGAAGAGACCCAGTACTTC	CASSPFGLAGGLEETQYF
TRBV5-6	TRBJ1-4	.	once	TGTGCCAGCAGCTTGGGACAGGCCGCAACTAATGAAAAACTGTTTTTT	CASSLGQAATNEKLFF
TRBV4-1	TRBJ2-5	.	.	TGCGCCAGCAGCCTGGGGGGGCGCGAGACCCAGTACTTC	CASSLGGRETQYF
TRBV7-8	TRBJ2-3	TRBD2	.	TGTGCCAGCAGCCTTATAGCGGGGGACACAGATACGCAGTATTTT	CASSLIAGDTDTQYF
TRBV9	TRBJ2-7	TRBD1	.	TGTGCCAGCAGCGTATGGGACAGTCCATCCTACGAGCAGTACTTC	CASSVWDSPSYEQYF
TRBV29-1	TRBJ1-1	.	once	TGCAGCGTTGACGTGGAGAGCGGCACTGAAGCTTTCTTT	CSVDVESGTEAFF
TRBV27	TRBJ2-5	TRBD1	.	TGTGCCACCTCGCGGGCAGGGGGCCATGAGACCCAGTACTTC	CATSRAGGHETQYF
TRBV15	TRBJ1-1	.	once	TGTGCCACCAGCAGTCCCCCTTGGGGAGGGGACCCTAACACTGAAGCTTTCTTT	CATSSPPWGGDPNTEAFF
TRBV4-1	TRBJ1-2	TRBD1	.	TGCGCCAGCAGCCGGCCTACAGGGGGTTCAGATGGCTACACCTTC	CASSRPTGGSDGYTF